Below, 5 T cell receptor beta chains from the same sample are listed, as sequenced in a study of control samples from healthy donors and cancer patients. Repertoires were generated with immunoSEQ multiplex PCR, while TCRdb's copy carries only in-frame clones and drops some. The repertoire consists of under 150,000 clones, with 85% to 90% occurring once and the leading ten covering approximately 2.3%. Material for sequencing was blood. The receptors were sampled from a woman aged 65 to 85 in good health.

The chain links TRBV5-1 to TRBJ2-5, with 7 bases matching TRBD1. CDR1 is SGHRS, CDR2 YFSETQ, per germline. V dropped 4 bases and J dropped 5; count of bases not matched to a gene: 11. The CDR3 has 15 amino acids. This chain's CDR3 is CASSPGGQLSETQYF. The CDR3 nucleotides are TGCGCCAGCAGCCCTGGGGGACAGCTTTCGGAGACCCAGTACTTC.

In this sample, this clone turned up a few times. The identical CDR3 is also encoded by other nucleotide sequences in the sample. The rearrangement uses TRBV7-9 and TRBJ1-5; D not certain. The V gene's germline CDR1 is SEHNR and CDR2 FQNEAQ (reference sequence). The length of the CDR3 is 12 residues. V dropped 1 base and J dropped 5 bases, with 3 bases sitting between them. The CDR3 DNA is TGTGCCAGCAGCTTAGGGTATCAGCCCCAGCATTTT. Protein product: CASSLGYQPQHF.

This chain joins TRBV2 and TRBJ2-7; either TRBD1 or TRBD2 may supply D (5 bases each). V was shortened by 7 bases and J by 2 bases, with 6 bases between the two germline ends. CDR3 length equals 11 residues. CDR1 and CDR2 from the germline V gene are SNHLY and FYNNEI. This CDR3 reads CASKGPYEQYF. CDR3 DNA: TGTGCCAGCAAGGGACCCTACGAGCAGTACTTC.

V is TRBV6-6 and J is TRBJ1-3; D is unresolved. Germline assignment: CDR1 MNHNY and CDR2 SVGAGI (reference sequence). CDR3 size: 12 residues. Trimming removed 4 bases at V and 4 bases at J, with 5 bases between. The CDR3 sequence: CASSFAGNTIYF. The DNA of the CDR3 is TGTGCCAGCAGTTTTGCCGGAAACACCATATATTTT.

This chain uses TRBV5-1 with TRBJ2-4; 7 bases agree with TRBD1. Germline-derived CDR1 and CDR2 are SGHRS and YFSETQ. This CDR3 comprises 14 residues. The trim removed 6 bases at V and 7 bases at J, leaving 10 bases unmatched. The CDR3 here is CASTDRVYENIQYF. CDR3 DNA sequence: TGCGCCAGCACTGACAGGGTTTATGAGAACATTCAGTACTTC.